This T cell receptor beta chain was recovered during a study of blood T cell repertoires in COVID-19. In the original workflow: Scientists estimated how many nucleated cells there were by amplifying reference gene primers. Profiled with immunoSEQ multiplex PCR; TCRdb holds only in-frame clones, not every one. V and J calls and clone size are given by that table; D and trimming were obtained from the DNA. The sample has some 190,000 clones, more than 65% seen once. The CDR3 extends over 15 amino acids. V dropped 4 bases and J dropped 5; count of bases not matched to a gene: 9. The V gene's germline CDR1 is SGHRS and CDR2 YFSETQ.

This clonotype was sampled from a woman in her forties or fifties with acute COVID-19. Specimen: PBMCs or T cells enriched from blood (not recorded which). The J gene is TRBJ1-1, the V gene TRBV5-1; 9 bases are shared with TRBD1. Written as DNA, the CDR3 is TGCGCCAGCAGCAGGCAACAGGGGGCGAAGACTGAAGCTTTCTTT. Translated: CASSRQQGAKTEAFF. The complete variable domain, with remaining parts taken from reference TRBV5-1 and TRBJ1-1, reads KAGVTQTPRYLIKTRGQQVTLSCSPISGHRSVSWYQQTPGQGLQFLFEYFSETQRNKGNFPGRFSGRQFSNSRSEMNVSTLELGDSALYLCASSRQQGAKTEAFFGQGTRLTVV.